The T cell receptor (beta chain) under discussion was sequenced for a study of graft-versus-host responses after intestinal transplantation. Looking at the study overall: Induction with anti-thymocyte globulin, then tacrolimus and steroids for around three years, was given to all recipients.

Plates contained roughly 200,000 CFSE-labeled responder cells and roughly 200,000 irradiated, violet-dye-labeled stimulator cells. Once the reaction had ended, proliferating CFSE-low CD3+CD4+ and CD3+CD8+ responders were sorted. CDR1 and CDR2 (germline): SEHNR, FQNEAQ (reference sequence). The CDR3 totals 14 residues. Trimming pared 0 bases from V and 2 bases from J, leaving 7 bases between. Study-level results: GvH clones were found in recipient marrow; some appeared first in ileum or blood.

Produced via immunoSEQ multiplex PCR; TCRdb's table is partial and in-frame only. The data contain about 18,000 clones, roughly 40% of them seen just once; the ten biggest clones take up under 0.95%. The TCR sequence derives from a human patient who received an intestinal transplant. This specimen was alloreactive CD4+ T cells from a mixed lymphocyte reaction culture, taken before intestinal transplant. The subset here: CFSE-low proliferating T cells sorted from roughly 6-day pre-transplant mixed lymphocyte reaction (GvH or HvG direction). The rearrangement joins TRBV7-9 to TRBJ2-5; the D is unclear. CDR3 in amino acids: CASSLAGSQETQYF. For the CDR3, the DNA is TGTGCCAGCAGCTTAGCGGGGTCACAAGAGACCCAGTACTTC. The variable domain in full, completed from reference TRBV7-9 and TRBJ2-5, reads DTGVSQNPRHKITKRGQNVTFRCDPISEHNRLYWYRQTLGQGPEFLTYFQNEAQLEKSRLLSDRFSAERPKGSFSTLEIQRTEQGDSAMYLCASSLAGSQETQYFGPGTRLLVL.